A selection of T cell receptor beta chains follows, all from one sample in a study of cytomegalovirus exposure and HLA in healthy donors. Generated by immunoSEQ multiplex PCR, the TCRdb table keeps only in-frame clones and is missing some. The sample gives about 140,000 clones, almost 90% of which show up once; over 6.5% is in the top ten. The sequencing sample was made of PBMCs. The source is a woman aged 18-29 years in good health and CMV-seropositive. Both conserved end residues are part of each CDR3. The D gene is left open where the match is weak. Expanded clones are given a class, and other clones once, few, many or no size at all.

j_call,v_call,d_call,clone_size,cdr3_aa,cdr3_nt
TRBJ2-3,TRBV25-1,.,.,CASSEHQTDTQYF,TGTGCCAGCAGTGAACATCAGACAGATACGCAGTATTTT
TRBJ2-3,TRBV2,TRBD1,once,CASSASSGQGDTQYF,TGTGCCAGCAGTGCTAGTAGTGGACAGGGAGATACGCAGTATTTT
TRBJ2-7,TRBV27,TRBD1,.,CASSRYTGGYEQYF,TGTGCCAGCAGCCGCTACACAGGGGGCTACGAGCAGTACTTC
TRBJ1-2,TRBV5-1,.,.,CASRKVDSPNYGYTF,TGCGCCAGCAGGAAGGTAGACAGTCCTAACTATGGCTACACCTTC
TRBJ1-1,TRBV6-1,.,.,CASHRDMSRNAEAFF,TGTGCCAGCCATAGGGACATGTCCCGGAACGCTGAAGCTTTCTTT
TRBJ2-1,TRBV4-3,TRBD2,.,CASSQGTSGGLYNEQFF,TGCGCCAGCAGCCAGGGAACTAGCGGGGGCCTCTACAATGAGCAGTTCTTC
TRBJ2-1,TRBV6-5,TRBD2,.,CASRPRTSRNDEQFF,TGTGCCAGCAGACCTAGGACTAGCCGGAACGATGAGCAGTTCTTC
TRBJ2-1,TRBV29-1,TRBD1,few,CSVERRAGGNNEQFF,TGCAGCGTTGAACGCCGGGCAGGGGGAAATAATGAGCAGTTCTTC
TRBJ1-3,TRBV5-4,TRBD1,.,CASSVTGASGNTIYF,TGTGCCAGCAGCGTCACAGGGGCCTCTGGAAACACCATATATTTT
TRBJ2-5,TRBV21-1,.,.,CASTPSGSEETQYF,TGTGCCAGCACCCCCTCCGGGTCCGAAGAGACCCAGTACTTC
TRBJ1-6,TRBV5-4,TRBD1,.,CASSPGTGESPLHF,TGTGCCAGCAGCCCCGGGACAGGGGAGTCACCCCTCCACTTT
TRBJ1-5,TRBV10-1,.,.,CASSESKGGGNQPQHF,TGCGCCAGCAGTGAATCGAAGGGAGGGGGCAATCAGCCCCAGCATTTT
TRBJ1-2,TRBV11-2,.,.,CASSLDPVFGYTF,TGTGCCAGCAGCTTAGATCCAGTTTTTGGCTACACCTTC
TRBJ1-2,TRBV7-3,TRBD1,.,CASSLRAGGDYGYTF,TGTGCCAGCAGCTTAAGGGCAGGGGGCGACTATGGCTACACCTTC
TRBJ2-7,TRBV7-2,TRBD2,.,CASSFVLAATYEQYF,TGTGCCAGCAGCTTTGTACTAGCGGCCACCTACGAGCAGTACTTC
TRBJ1-4,TRBV30,.,.,CAWTPREGFGKLFF,TGTGCCTGGACCCCTCGGGAGGGTTTCGGGAAACTGTTTTTT
TRBJ1-6,TRBV2,.,.,CASSWLTQGGRGSPLHF,TGTGCCAGCAGTTGGTTGACCCAGGGCGGGAGAGGCTCACCCCTCCACTTT
TRBJ1-5,TRBV5-1,.,few,CASSTDGGWGQPQHF,TGCGCCAGCAGCACCGATGGAGGGTGGGGGCAGCCCCAGCATTTT
TRBJ2-1,TRBV29-1,.,.,CSVEGGQYNEQFF,TGCAGCGTTGAAGGGGGCCAGTACAATGAGCAGTTCTTC
TRBJ1-5,TRBV9,.,.,CASSITGSDQPQHF,TGTGCCAGCAGCATTACAGGGTCGGATCAGCCCCAGCATTTT
TRBJ2-1,TRBV7-3,.,.,CASSLSTYSGEQFF,TGTGCCAGCAGCTTAAGTACGTACTCGGGTGAGCAGTTCTTC
TRBJ1-3,TRBV6-1,.,once,CASSIQVRNTIYF,TGTGCCAGCAGTATTCAGGTGCGAAACACCATATATTTT
TRBJ2-2,TRBV6-5,TRBD2,.,CASSYSVAGGGGELFF,TGTGCCAGCAGTTACTCCGTAGCGGGAGGAGGCGGGGAGCTGTTTTTT
TRBJ2-1,TRBV5-3,.,.,CARSLVPQSDNEQFF,TGTGCCAGAAGCTTGGTGCCACAATCCGACAATGAGCAGTTCTTC
TRBJ1-5,TRBV19,TRBD1,few,CASDRGGGQPQHF,TGTGCCAGCGACAGGGGGGGAGGTCAGCCCCAGCATTTT
TRBJ2-5,TRBV25-1,TRBD2,.,CASSELAGVGETQYF,TGTGCCAGCAGTGAATTAGCGGGGGTGGGGGAGACCCAGTACTTC
TRBJ1-1,TRBV2,.,.,CASIDRTDTEAFF,TGTGCCAGCATCGACAGGACGGACACTGAAGCTTTCTTT
TRBJ2-7,TRBV9,.,.,CASTPSPTWYEQYF,TGTGCCAGCACCCCATCCCCGACTTGGTACGAGCAGTACTTC
TRBJ2-2,TRBV11-2,.,.,CASSLVGVAGELFF,TGTGCCAGCAGCTTAGTAGGGGTGGCCGGGGAGCTGTTTTTT
TRBJ1-3,TRBV30,.,.,CALAISGNTIYF,TGTGCCTTAGCTATCTCTGGAAACACCATATATTTT
TRBJ2-1,TRBV4-3,TRBD1,.,CASSQGLTGGGGEQFF,TGCGCCAGCAGCCAAGGACTGACAGGGGGCGGGGGTGAGCAGTTCTTC
TRBJ2-1,TRBV4-3,.,.,CASSQEWGGNNEQFF,TGCGCCAGCAGCCAAGAGTGGGGGGGCAACAATGAGCAGTTCTTC
TRBJ2-5,TRBV13,.,.,CASSSGLLGEQETQYF,TGTGCCAGCAGCTCCGGACTACTTGGGGAACAAGAGACCCAGTACTTC
TRBJ2-7,TRBV2,TRBD2,.,CASSQGLAVAYEQYF,TGTGCCAGCAGTCAGGGACTAGCGGTTGCCTACGAGCAGTACTTC
TRBJ2-1,TRBV27,.,.,CASSLGGAAANEQFF,TGTGCCAGCAGCTTGGGGGGAGCGGCAGCCAATGAGCAGTTCTTC
TRBJ1-5,TRBV15,.,.,CATSPMTVSNQPQHF,TGTGCCACCAGCCCCATGACAGTCAGCAATCAGCCCCAGCATTTT
TRBJ1-4,TRBV7-9,TRBD1,.,CASRRQGVQNEKLFF,TGTGCCAGCAGGCGACAGGGCGTCCAGAATGAAAAACTGTTTTTT
TRBJ2-2,TRBV10-3,.,.,CAINSNSEELFF,TGTGCCATCAACTCAAATTCCGAAGAGCTGTTTTTT
TRBJ1-4,TRBV5-4,.,.,CASSLDRDEKLFF,TGTGCCAGCAGCCTTGATCGGGATGAAAAACTGTTTTTT
TRBJ2-7,TRBV4-2,.,.,CASSQAYPSYEQYF,TGTGCCAGCAGCCAAGCCTATCCCTCCTACGAGCAGTACTTC
TRBJ2-1,TRBV28,TRBD2,once,CASSLERAQTSGFVYNEQFF,TGTGCCAGCAGTTTAGAGAGGGCGCAGACTAGCGGTTTTGTCTACAATGAGCAGTTCTTC